A single sample is the source of the 18 T cell receptor beta chains below, sequenced in a study of technical replicates of blood from a few donors. Clones were read by immunoSEQ multiplex PCR, and TCRdb kept only the in-frame ones, dropping some. The data hold about 80,000 clones, with around 94% observed a single time. Sequencing used T cells isolated from PBMCs. All receptors come from a human donor in good health.

The genes are TRBV4-3 and TRBJ2-2; no reliable D call. The V and J ends lost 1 base and 0 bases respectively, with 12 bases between them. This CDR3 has 17 amino acids. CDR1 is LGHNA, CDR2 YSLEER, per germline. CDR3 nucleotide sequence: TGCGCCAGCAGCCAAGGATTCACAGTCGCGAACACCGGGGAGCTGTTTTTT. This sequence encodes CASSQGFTVANTGELFF.

The rearrangement links TRBV5-1 to TRBJ1-1; a possible D gene is TRBD1 (6 bases). CDR1 and CDR2 (germline): SGHRS, YFSETQ. The CDR3 sequence is 12 residues long. Trimming shortened V by 4 bases and J by 5 bases, and 9 bases separated the two germline ends. The CDR3 DNA is TGCGCCAGCAGCCAAGGACAGACTGAAGCTTTCTTT. Protein: CASSQGQTEAFF.

V and J are TRBV7-9 and TRBJ2-1; a possible D gene is TRBD2 (6 bases). The CDR3 totals 15 residues. V was shortened by 5 bases and J by 0 bases, with 11 bases between the two germline ends. Germline V CDR1 and CDR2: SEHNR, FQNEAQ (reference sequence). As DNA, the CDR3 is TGTGCCAGCAGCCCGAGCGGGCCCTCCTACAATGAGCAGTTCTTC. It translates to CASSPSGPSYNEQFF.

The rearrangement uses TRBV19 and TRBJ2-1; D is perhaps TRBD1 (5 bases). CDR1 and CDR2 (germline): LNHDA, SQIVND (reference sequence). V was shortened by 3 bases and J by 0 bases, with 9 bases between the two germline ends. The CDR3 is 15 residues long. The CDR3 DNA is TGTGCCAGTAGTATCCAGGGAAGCTCCTACAATGAGCAGTTCTTC. As protein: CASSIQGSSYNEQFF.

The chain couples TRBV19 to TRBJ2-3; 11 nucleotides align to TRBD2. V dropped 6 bases and J dropped 8; count of bases not matched to a gene: 7. Germline lookup yields CDR1 LNHDA and CDR2 SQIVND (reference sequence). The CDR3 has 14 amino acids. In DNA, the CDR3 is TGTGCCAGTAGCACTAGCGGGAGTCCCGGTACGCAGTATTTT. Amino acids: CASSTSGSPGTQYF.

The rearrangement links TRBV7-2 to TRBJ1-5; tentative D call: TRBD1 (5 bases). This CDR3 has 14 amino acids. The V gene's germline CDR1 is SGHTA and CDR2 FQGNSA. The V end lost 3 bases, the J end lost 4 bases, and 10 bases lay between the germline ends. This chain's CDR3 is CASSLKGLNQPQHF. The CDR3 DNA is TGTGCCAGCAGCTTGAAGGGACTGAATCAGCCCCAGCATTTT.

The rearrangement links TRBV28 to TRBJ1-2; TRBD1 matches at 9 bases. V shed 3 bases and J 3 bases; nucleotides not matched to a gene: 8. The CDR3 runs 16 residues. Per germline, CDR1 MDHEN and CDR2 SYDVKM. The CDR3 loop reads CASSFQGTGWDYGYTF. The CDR3 DNA is TGTGCCAGCAGTTTTCAAGGGACAGGGTGGGACTATGGCTACACCTTC.

CDR3 nucleotide sequence: TGTGCCAGCAGCTTAGAGATCGGACTAGCGGGATCTGAGCAGTTCTTC. This sequence encodes CASSLEIGLAGSEQFF. V usage is TRBV7-8 and J usage is TRBJ2-1; TRBD2 aligns across 12 bases. This CDR3 region has 16 residues. Per the germline V gene, CDR1 is SGHVS and CDR2 is FQNEAQ. The V and J ends lost 1 base and 9 bases, in that order; junction bases with no gene match: 7.

The V gene is TRBV27, the J gene TRBJ1-1, with D possibly matching TRBD1 (5 bases). The V gene's germline CDR1 is MNHEY and CDR2 SMNVEV (reference sequence). The CDR3 extends over 14 amino acids. Trimming removed 3 bases at V and 6 bases at J, with 14 bases between. DNA of the CDR3: TGTGCCAGCAGTTTCCGGGCCTCGGGGGCTGAAGCTTTCTTT. Amino acid sequence: CASSFRASGAEAFF.

The chain combines TRBV6-5 with TRBJ2-7; maybe TRBD1 (6 bases). Trimming cost V 5 bases and J 6 bases, with 14 bases left between them. The CDR3 extends over 13 amino acids. Germline CDR1 reads MNHEY; CDR2 reads SVGAGI. CDR3 residues: CASSQNRESEQYF. Here the CDR3 DNA reads TGTGCCAGCAGTCAGAACAGGGAGAGCGAGCAGTACTTC.

V gene TRBV18 combines with J gene TRBJ2-1; 9 bases align to TRBD2. CDR3 size: 14 residues. The V and J ends lost 2 bases and 9 bases, in that order; junction bases with no gene match: 5. Germline CDR1 and CDR2: KGHSH and LQKENI. The CDR3 coding sequence is TGTGCCAGCTCACCAATAGCGGGAGAACTTGAGCAGTTCTTC. This sequence encodes CASSPIAGELEQFF.

The rearrangement links TRBV7-2 to TRBJ2-1; D gene unclear. The V end was cut by 5 bases, the J end by 11 bases, with 10 bases between. The length of the CDR3 is 11 residues. Germline CDR1 is SGHTA and CDR2 is FQGNSA. The CDR3 nucleotides are TGTGCCAGCAGCGTATCTAGACAGCAGTTCTTC. This codes for CASSVSRQQFF.

The chain uses TRBV28 and TRBJ2-7; TRBD1 matches at 9 bases. Germline assignment: CDR1 MDHEN and CDR2 SYDVKM. This CDR3 contains 15 residues. The ends lost 3 bases at V and 3 bases at J; junction bases unmatched: 6. The DNA for the CDR3 is TGTGCCAGCAGTTTCACAAGACAGGGGGGCTACGAGCAGTACTTC. It translates to CASSFTRQGGYEQYF.

V usage is TRBV5-6 and J usage is TRBJ2-3, with D unresolved. The CDR3 covers 14 residues. Trimming stripped 0 bases from V and 4 bases from J, with 9 bases between. The germline CDR1 and CDR2 sequences are SGHDT and YYEEEE. The CDR3 spells CASSLARIPDTQYF. For the CDR3, the DNA is TGTGCCAGCAGCTTGGCGAGGATCCCAGATACGCAGTATTTT.

Here the CDR3 reads CASSFSFSYEQYF. CDR3 bases: TGTGCCAGCAGCTTTAGCTTCTCCTACGAGCAGTACTTC. The rearrangement links TRBV7-2 to TRBJ2-7; D ambiguous. The CDR3 runs to 13 residues. V was pared by 3 bases and J by 0 bases, with 6 bases between. Per germline, CDR1 SGHTA and CDR2 FQGNSA.

The chain employs TRBV5-4 and TRBJ2-3, with 8 bases aligning to TRBD2. V lost 2 bases to trimming and J lost 4 bases; unmatched junction nucleotides: 6. The germline V gene encodes CDR1 SGHNT and CDR2 YYREEE (reference sequence). This CDR3 is built from 15 residues. Here the CDR3 reads CASSFGREAADTQYF. CDR3 DNA sequence: TGTGCCAGCAGCTTCGGGCGGGAGGCCGCAGATACGCAGTATTTT.

J is TRBJ2-5 and V is TRBV4-2, with TRBD2 matching over 7 bases. Losses at the gene ends were 4 bases for V and 2 bases for J; bases not matched to a gene: 7. The CDR3 runs to 15 residues. Per the germline V gene, CDR1 is LGHNA and CDR2 is YNFKEQ. This chain's CDR3 is CASSPSRAGQETQYF. The DNA for the CDR3 is TGTGCCAGCAGCCCTTCCCGAGCGGGACAAGAGACCCAGTACTTC.

The chain carries TRBV29-1 and TRBJ1-5; unclear D gene. CDR1 SQVTM and CDR2 ANQGSEA come from the germline V gene. This CDR3 contains 13 residues. Trimming removed 3 bases from V and 0 bases from J, with 6 bases in between. CDR3: CSVEEFSNQPQHF. In nucleotides, the CDR3 is TGCAGCGTTGAGGAGTTTAGCAATCAGCCCCAGCATTTT.